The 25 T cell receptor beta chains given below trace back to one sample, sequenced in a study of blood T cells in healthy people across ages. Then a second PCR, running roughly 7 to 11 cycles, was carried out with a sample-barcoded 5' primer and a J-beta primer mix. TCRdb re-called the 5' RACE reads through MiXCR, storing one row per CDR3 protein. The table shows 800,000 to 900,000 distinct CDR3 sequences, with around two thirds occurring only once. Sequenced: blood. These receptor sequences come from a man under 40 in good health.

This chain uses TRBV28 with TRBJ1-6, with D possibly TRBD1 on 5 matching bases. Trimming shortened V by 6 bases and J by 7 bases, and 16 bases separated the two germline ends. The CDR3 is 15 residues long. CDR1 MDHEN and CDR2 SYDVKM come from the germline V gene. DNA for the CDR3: TGTGCCAGCAGGAAAGGTGTCAGGGTGAATTCACCCCTCCACTTT. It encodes CASRKGVRVNSPLHF.

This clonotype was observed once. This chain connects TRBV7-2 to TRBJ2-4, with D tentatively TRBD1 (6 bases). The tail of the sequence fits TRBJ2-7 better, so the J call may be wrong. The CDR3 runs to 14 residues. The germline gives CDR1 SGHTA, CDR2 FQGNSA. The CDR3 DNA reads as TGTGCCAGCAGCTTAGGAGGGGGACCTCTCGAGCAGTACTTC. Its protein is CASSLGGGPLEQYF.

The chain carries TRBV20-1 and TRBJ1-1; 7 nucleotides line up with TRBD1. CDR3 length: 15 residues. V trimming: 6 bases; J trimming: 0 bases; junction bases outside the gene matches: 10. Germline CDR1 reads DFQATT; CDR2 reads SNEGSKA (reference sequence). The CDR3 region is CSAPTQGQMNTEAFF. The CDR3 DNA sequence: TGCAGTGCCCCCACACAGGGACAGATGAACACTGAAGCTTTCTTT.

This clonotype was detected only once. The CDR3 sequence is CASSPTGITEAFF. The CDR3 DNA reads TGTGCCAGCAGTCCGACAGGGATAACTGAAGCTTTCTTT. V is TRBV4-2 and J is TRBJ1-1, with 7 bases fitting TRBD1. Unmatched junction bases numbered 6, after V lost 6 bases and J lost 5 bases. The CDR3 extends over 13 amino acids. Per the germline V gene, CDR1 is LGHNA and CDR2 is YNFKEQ.

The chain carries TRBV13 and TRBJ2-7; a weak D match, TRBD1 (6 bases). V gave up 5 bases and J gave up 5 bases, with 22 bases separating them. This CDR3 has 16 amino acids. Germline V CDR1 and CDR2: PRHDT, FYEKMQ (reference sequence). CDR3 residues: CASSGQPFRGSNEQYF. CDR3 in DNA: TGTGCCAGCAGCGGACAGCCATTCAGGGGTTCAAACGAGCAGTACTTC.

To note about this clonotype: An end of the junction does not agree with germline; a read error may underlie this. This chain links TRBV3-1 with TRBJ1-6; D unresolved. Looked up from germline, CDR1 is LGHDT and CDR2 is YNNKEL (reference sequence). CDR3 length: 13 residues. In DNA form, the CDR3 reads TGTGCCAGCAGCCAAGTTTCGAATTCACTCCTCCACTTT. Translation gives CASSQVSNSLLHF.

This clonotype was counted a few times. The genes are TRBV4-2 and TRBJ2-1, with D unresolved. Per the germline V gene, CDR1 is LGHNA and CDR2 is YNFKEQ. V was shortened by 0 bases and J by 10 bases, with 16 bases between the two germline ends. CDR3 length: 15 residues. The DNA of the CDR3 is TGTGCCAGCAGCCAAGATCCCCAGACGGCTGGGGAGCAGTTCTTC. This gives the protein CASSQDPQTAGEQFF.

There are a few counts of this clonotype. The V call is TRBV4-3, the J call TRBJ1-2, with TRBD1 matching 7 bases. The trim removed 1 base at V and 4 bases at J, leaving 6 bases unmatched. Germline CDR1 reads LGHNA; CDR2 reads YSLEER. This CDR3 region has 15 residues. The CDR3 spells CASSQADRPSYGYTF. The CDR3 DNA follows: TGCGCCAGCAGCCAAGCGGACAGGCCGTCCTATGGCTACACCTTC.

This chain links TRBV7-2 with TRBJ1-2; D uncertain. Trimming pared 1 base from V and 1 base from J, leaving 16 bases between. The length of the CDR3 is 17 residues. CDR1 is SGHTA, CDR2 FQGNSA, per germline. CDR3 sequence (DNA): TGTGCCAGCAGCTTAGGAGTCCTCACTTATCTTAACTATGGCTACACCTTC. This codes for CASSLGVLTYLNYGYTF.

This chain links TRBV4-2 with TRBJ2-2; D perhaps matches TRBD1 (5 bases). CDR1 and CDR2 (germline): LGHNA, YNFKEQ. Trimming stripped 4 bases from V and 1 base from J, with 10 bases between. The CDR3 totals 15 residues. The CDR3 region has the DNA TGTGCCAGCAGCCTCCCCCAGGGGAACACCGGGGAGCTGTTTTTT. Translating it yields CASSLPQGNTGELFF.

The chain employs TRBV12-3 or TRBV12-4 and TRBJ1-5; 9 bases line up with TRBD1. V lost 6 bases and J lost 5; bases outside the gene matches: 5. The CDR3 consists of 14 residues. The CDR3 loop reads CASRWTGEDQPQHF. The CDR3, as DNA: TGTGCCAGCAGATGGACAGGGGAGGATCAGCCCCAGCATTTT.

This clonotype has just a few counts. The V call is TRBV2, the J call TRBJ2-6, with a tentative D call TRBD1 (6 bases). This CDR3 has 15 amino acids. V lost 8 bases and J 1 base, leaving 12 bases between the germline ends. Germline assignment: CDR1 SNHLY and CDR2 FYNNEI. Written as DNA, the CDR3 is TGTGCCAGCGTCGGGACAACGTCTGGGGCCAACGTCCTGACTTTC. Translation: CASVGTTSGANVLTF.

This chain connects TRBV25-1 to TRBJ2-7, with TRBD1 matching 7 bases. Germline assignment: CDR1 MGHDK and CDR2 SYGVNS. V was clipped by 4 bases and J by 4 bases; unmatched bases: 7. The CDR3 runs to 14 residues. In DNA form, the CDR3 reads TGTGCCAGCAGTGTCGACAGGGAGCTTTACGAGCAGTACTTC. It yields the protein CASSVDRELYEQYF.

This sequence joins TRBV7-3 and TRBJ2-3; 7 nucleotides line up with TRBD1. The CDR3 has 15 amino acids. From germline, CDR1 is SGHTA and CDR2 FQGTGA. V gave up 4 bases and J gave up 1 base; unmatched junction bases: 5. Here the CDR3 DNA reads TGTGCCAGCAGCTCGGGACAGTTTGGCACAGATACGCAGTATTTT. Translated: CASSSGQFGTDTQYF.

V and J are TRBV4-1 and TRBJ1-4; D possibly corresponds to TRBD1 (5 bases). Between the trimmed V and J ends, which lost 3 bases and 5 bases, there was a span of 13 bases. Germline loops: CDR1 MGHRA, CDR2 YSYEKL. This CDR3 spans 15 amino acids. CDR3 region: CASSHAGTENEKLFF. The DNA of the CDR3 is TGCGCCAGCAGCCATGCCGGGACGGAGAATGAAAAACTGTTTTTT.

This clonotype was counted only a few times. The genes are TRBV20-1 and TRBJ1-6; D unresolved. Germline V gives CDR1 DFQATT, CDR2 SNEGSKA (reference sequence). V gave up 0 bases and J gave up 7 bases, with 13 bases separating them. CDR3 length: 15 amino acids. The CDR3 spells CSARDREYVNSPLHF. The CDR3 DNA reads TGCAGTGCTAGAGATCGAGAGTACGTCAATTCACCCCTCCACTTT.

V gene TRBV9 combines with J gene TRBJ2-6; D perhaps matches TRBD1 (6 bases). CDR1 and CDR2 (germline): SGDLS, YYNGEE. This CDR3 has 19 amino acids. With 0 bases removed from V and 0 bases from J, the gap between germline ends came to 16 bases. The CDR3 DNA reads TGTGCCAGCAGCGTAGGCTTGGCAGGGGCTCTCTCTGGGGCCAACGTCCTGACTTTC. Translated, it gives CASSVGLAGALSGANVLTF.

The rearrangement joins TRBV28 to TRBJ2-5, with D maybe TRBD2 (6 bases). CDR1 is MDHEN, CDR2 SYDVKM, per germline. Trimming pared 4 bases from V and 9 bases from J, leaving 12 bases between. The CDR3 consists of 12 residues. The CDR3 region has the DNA TGTGCCAGCAGTTCCTTGACTAGTTCCCAGTACTTC. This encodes CASSSLTSSQYF.

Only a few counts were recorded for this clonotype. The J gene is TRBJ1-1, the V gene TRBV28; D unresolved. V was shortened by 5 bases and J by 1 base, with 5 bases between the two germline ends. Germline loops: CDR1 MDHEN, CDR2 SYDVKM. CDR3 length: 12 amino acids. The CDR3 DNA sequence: TGTGCCAGCAGTCGGGGGAACACTGAAGCTTTCTTT. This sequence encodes CASSRGNTEAFF.

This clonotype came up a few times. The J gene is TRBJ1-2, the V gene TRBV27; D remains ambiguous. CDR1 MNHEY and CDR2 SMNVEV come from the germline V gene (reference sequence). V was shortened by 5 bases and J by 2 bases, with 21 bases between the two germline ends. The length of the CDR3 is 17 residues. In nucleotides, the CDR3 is TGTGCCAGCAGTCGGTACGGGGTAAAGCCTCTCAACTATGGCTACACCTTC. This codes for CASSRYGVKPLNYGYTF.

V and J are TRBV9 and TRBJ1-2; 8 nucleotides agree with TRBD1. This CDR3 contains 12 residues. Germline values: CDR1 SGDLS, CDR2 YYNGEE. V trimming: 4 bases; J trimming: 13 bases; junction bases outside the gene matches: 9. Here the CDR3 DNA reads TGTGCCAGCAGCTCCACAGGGGGAGAGAGCACCTTC. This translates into CASSSTGGESTF.

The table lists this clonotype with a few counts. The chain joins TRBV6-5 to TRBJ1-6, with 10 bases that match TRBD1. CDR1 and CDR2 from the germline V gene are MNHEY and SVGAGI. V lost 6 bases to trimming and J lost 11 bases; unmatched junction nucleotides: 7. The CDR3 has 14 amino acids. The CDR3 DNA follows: TGTGCCAGCAGGCCGGGACAGGGGAGGACACCCCTCCACTTT. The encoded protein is CASRPGQGRTPLHF.

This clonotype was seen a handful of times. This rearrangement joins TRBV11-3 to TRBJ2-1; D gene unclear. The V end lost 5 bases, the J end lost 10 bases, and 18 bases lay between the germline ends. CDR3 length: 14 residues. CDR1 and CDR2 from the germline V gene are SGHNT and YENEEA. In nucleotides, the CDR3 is TGTGCCAGCAGCCTTGGGCCCTCAGCCGGGGAGCAGTTCTTC. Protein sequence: CASSLGPSAGEQFF. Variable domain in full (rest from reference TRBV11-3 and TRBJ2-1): EAGVVQSPRYKIIEKKQPVAFWCNPISGHNTLYWYLQNLGQGPELLIRYENEEAVDDSQLPKDRFSAERLKGVDSTLKIQPAELGDSAVYLCASSLGPSAGEQFFGPGTRLTVL.

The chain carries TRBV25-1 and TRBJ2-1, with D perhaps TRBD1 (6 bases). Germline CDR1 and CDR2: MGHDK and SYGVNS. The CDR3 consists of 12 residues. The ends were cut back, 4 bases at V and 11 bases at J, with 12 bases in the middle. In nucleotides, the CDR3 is TGTGCCAGCAGTGCCCCAGGGGACAAGCAGTTCTTC. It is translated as CASSAPGDKQFF.

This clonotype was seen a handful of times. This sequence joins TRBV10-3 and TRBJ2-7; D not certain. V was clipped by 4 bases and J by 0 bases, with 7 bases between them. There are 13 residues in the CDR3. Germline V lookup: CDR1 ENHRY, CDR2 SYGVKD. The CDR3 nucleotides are TGTGCCATCAGTGGTAACACCTCCTACGAGCAGTACTTC. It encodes CAISGNTSYEQYF.